Listed below are T cell receptor beta chains from one sample, sequenced in a study of T cell responses to AZD1222 COVID-19 vaccine. Only in-frame clones appear in the TCRdb table, and some are missing; sequencing was by immunoSEQ multiplex PCR. The data show 150,000 to 200,000 clones, approximately 86% seen once. Sequencing was performed on peripheral blood, taken 28 days after the second AZD1222 dose. The receptor source for this set is an adult who received the AZD1222 COVID-19 vaccine. CDR3s include the opening cysteine and the closing phenylalanine or tryptophan. Fields, in order: J gene, V gene, CDR3 protein.

J: TRBJ1-4; V: TRBV18; CDR3: CASSRQTTNEKLFF
J: TRBJ2-7; V: TRBV7-6; CDR3: CASSLEALAVPSYEQYF
J: TRBJ1-1; V: TRBV9; CDR3: CASSVGQGGTEAFF
J: TRBJ1-4; V: TRBV9; CDR3: CASSPGTHDNEKLFF
J: TRBJ1-3; V: TRBV5-1; CDR3: CASSLGERIGNTIYF
J: TRBJ1-2; V: TRBV5-6; CDR3: CASSLGDRESGYTF
J: TRBJ2-2; V: TRBV30; CDR3: CAWRARDIITGELFF
J: TRBJ2-1; V: TRBV6-1; CDR3: CASSEDLSRESEQFF
J: TRBJ2-7; V: TRBV19; CDR3: CASSIGTSASYEQYF
J: TRBJ2-2; V: TRBV20-1; CDR3: CSASPDASNTGELFF
J: TRBJ1-1; V: TRBV6-5; CDR3: CASSYSRPENTEAFF
J: TRBJ1-3; V: TRBV6-5; CDR3: CASSYSGQGNTIYF
J: TRBJ2-3; V: TRBV29-1; CDR3: CSVVWGTDTQYF
J: TRBJ2-7; V: TRBV7-9; CDR3: CASSLDQGALQQYF
J: TRBJ1-2; V: TRBV12-5; CDR3: CASGSIGTAYGYTF
J: TRBJ2-2; V: TRBV7-8; CDR3: CASSQRGDGELFF
J: TRBJ1-2; V: TRBV6-5; CDR3: CASIRGAGANGYTF
J: TRBJ2-4; V: TRBV30; CDR3: CAWSSGTVVDIQYF
J: TRBJ1-1; V: TRBV12-3/TRBV12-4; CDR3: CASSLAGNTEAFF
J: TRBJ2-1; V: TRBV7-9; CDR3: CASSSPRGLAGAYNEQFF
J: TRBJ1-2; V: TRBV7-2; CDR3: CASSPRQDSNGYTF
J: TRBJ2-3; V: TRBV9; CDR3: CASSVTLAGTDTQYF
J: TRBJ1-1; V: TRBV5-5; CDR3: CVYQGENTEAFF
J: TRBJ1-2; V: TRBV6-1; CDR3: CASSESSRGYTF
J: TRBJ1-2; V: TRBV7-2; CDR3: CASSLGTTNYGYTF
J: TRBJ2-7; V: TRBV5-8; CDR3: CASSYEQYF
J: TRBJ2-1; V: TRBV28; CDR3: CASSKQGMREQFF